A selection of T cell receptor beta chains follows, all from one sample in a study of blood T cell repertoires in COVID-19. Profiled with immunoSEQ multiplex PCR; TCRdb holds only in-frame clones, not every one. There are some 240,000 clones in the sample; 70% to 90% occur only once, and more than 6.5% lies in the top ten. Sequenced input: PBMCs or T cells enriched from blood (not recorded which). The receptor set was obtained from a woman between 50 and 59 years old who had been exposed to COVID-19. CDR3s include the opening cysteine and the closing phenylalanine or tryptophan. The D gene is left open where the match is weak. Rows may omit the clone size; those that give it use once, few, many or a size class.

. TRBJ2-5 . TRBV28 TGTGCCAGCAGTTTAGGGTGGGGCCAGACCCAGTACTTC CASSLGWGQTQYF
. TRBJ1-1 . TRBV14 TGTGCCAGCAGCCAAGATGTACTGATGAGCACTGAAGCTTTCTTT CASSQDVLMSTEAFF
. TRBJ2-7 . TRBV5-6 TGTGCCAGCAGCTTATCAGGGGGGTACGAGCAGTACTTC CASSLSGGYEQYF
. TRBJ1-1 . TRBV29-1 TGCAGCTCACGGGAGGAGGGCCTCCCGGCGCTTTTT CSSREEGLPALF
. TRBJ1-3 . TRBV9 TGTGCCAGCAGCGTAGGGAATCTCGGAGGGAACACCATATATTTT CASSVGNLGGNTIYF
. TRBJ1-1 . TRBV7-9 TGTGCCAGCAGCCGCCCCGGAGATCGGGCTTTCTTT CASSRPGDRAFF
TRBD2 TRBJ2-3 . TRBV28 TGTGCCAGCAGTCCACCGGGGGGTCCTCGGAATACGCAGTATTTT CASSPPGGPRNTQYF
. TRBJ2-3 . TRBV27 TGTGCCAGCAGTTTATCGCAGGGGTTTGATACGCAGTATTTT CASSLSQGFDTQYF
. TRBJ1-1 once TRBV28 TGTGCCAGCGTTACGATAGGGGGGGCGGCTTTCTTT CASVTIGGAAFF
TRBD2 TRBJ2-7 . TRBV9 TGTGCCAGCAGCGAGACTAGCGGCGCTTACTACGAGCAGTACTTC CASSETSGAYYEQYF
. TRBJ1-3 . TRBV28 TGTGCCAGCGTCTCGGGAGGGCGGAACACCATATATTTT CASVSGGRNTIYF
. TRBJ2-7 . TRBV5-1 TGCGCCAGCAGCACGGGGTACGAGCAGTACTTC CASSTGYEQYF
TRBD2 TRBJ2-5 . TRBV30 TGTGCCTGGGCGGGGGGAACTGGGGGCCCTGGGGAGACCCAGTACTTC CAWAGGTGGPGETQYF
TRBD1 TRBJ2-2 . TRBV10-2 TGCGCCAGCAGACGACAGGGCAACACCGGGGAGCTGTTTTTT CASRRQGNTGELFF